The rows below give T cell receptor beta chains drawn from one sample of a study of CD8 T cells in Susac syndrome. TCRdb re-analysed the immunoSEQ multiplex PCR reads in MiXCR, keeping a single row per CDR3 protein. The table records about 83,000 distinct CDR3 sequences, roughly 96% of them present only once. The specimen was CD8+ T cells from PBMCs. The origin of the receptors is a human donor with Susac syndrome. Each CDR3 is given with its conserved first and last residue. A D gene is named only where the DNA matches it firmly. Size values are once, few and many counts, or a class for expanded clones, and some rows have none.

J: TRBJ2-1; size: NA; V: TRBV6-5; D: TRBD1; CDR3: CASSYNTRQGSSYNEQFF; DNA: TGTGCCAGCAGTTACAACACCCGACAGGGTTCCTCCTACAATGAGCAGTTCTTC
J: TRBJ2-4; size: NA; V: TRBV7-6; D: NA; CDR3: CASSLWVGDIQYF; DNA: TGTGCCAGCAGCCTTTGGGTTGGAGACATTCAGTACTTC
J: TRBJ2-7; size: NA; V: TRBV2; D: TRBD1; CDR3: CASLYRDSAIYEQYF; DNA: TGTGCCAGCCTATACCGGGACAGTGCTATCTACGAGCAGTACTTC
J: TRBJ2-1; size: NA; V: TRBV3-1; D: TRBD2; CDR3: CASSQEWGLAGVPGNEQFF; DNA: TGTGCCAGCAGCCAAGAATGGGGACTAGCGGGAGTCCCAGGCAATGAGCAGTTCTTC
J: TRBJ2-1; size: NA; V: TRBV29-1; D: NA; CDR3: CSALPLQGNEQFF; DNA: TGCAGCGCCCTCCCCCTGCAGGGCAATGAGCAGTTCTTC
J: TRBJ1-2; size: NA; V: TRBV19; D: NA; CDR3: CASSIGPIKDYTF; DNA: TGTGCCAGTAGTATCGGGCCAATCAAGGACTACACCTTC
J: TRBJ2-2; size: NA; V: TRBV6-5; D: NA; CDR3: CASSSGLYTGELFF; DNA: TGTGCCAGCAGCTCGGGCCTATACACCGGGGAGCTGTTTTTT
J: TRBJ2-3; size: NA; V: TRBV27; D: NA; CDR3: CASSLSPLDSTDTQYF; DNA: TGTGCCAGCAGTTTATCCCCCCTGGACAGCACAGATACGCAGTATTTT
J: TRBJ1-2; size: NA; V: TRBV7-9; D: TRBD1; CDR3: CASSYAGQGYYGYTF; DNA: TGTGCCAGCAGCTATGCGGGACAGGGCTACTATGGCTACACCTTC
J: TRBJ2-5; size: NA; V: TRBV6-2/TRBV6-3; D: TRBD2; CDR3: CASKELAGGEETQYF; DNA: TGTGCCAGCAAGGAGTTAGCGGGGGGAGAAGAGACCCAGTACTTC
J: TRBJ1-2; size: NA; V: TRBV9; D: TRBD1; CDR3: CASSLRQGSFYGYTF; DNA: TGTGCCAGCAGCCTCCGACAGGGGTCGTTCTATGGCTACACCTTC
J: TRBJ2-7; size: NA; V: TRBV12-3/TRBV12-4; D: NA; CDR3: CASSPGGLGYEQYF; DNA: TGTGCCAGCAGCCCCGGGGGGCTCGGCTACGAGCAGTACTTC
J: TRBJ2-2; size: once; V: TRBV13; D: TRBD2; CDR3: CASSDKRGGNTGELFF; DNA: TGTGCCAGCAGCGATAAGCGGGGGGGGAACACCGGGGAGCTGTTTTTT
J: TRBJ2-1; size: NA; V: TRBV11-2; D: NA; CDR3: CASSLQGGHNEQFF; DNA: TGTGCCAGCAGCTTACAGGGGGGTCACAATGAGCAGTTCTTC
J: TRBJ2-4; size: NA; V: TRBV6-5; D: TRBD1; CDR3: CASSYGQGNIQYF; DNA: TGTGCCAGCAGTTACGGACAGGGAAACATTCAGTACTTC
J: TRBJ2-5; size: once; V: TRBV30; D: NA; CDR3: CAWSAGASGQETQYF; DNA: TGTGCCTGGAGTGCGGGGGCTAGCGGTCAAGAGACCCAGTACTTC
J: TRBJ2-3; size: NA; V: TRBV7-9; D: TRBD2; CDR3: CASSLGLAGADTQYF; DNA: TGTGCCAGCAGCTTAGGGCTAGCGGGGGCAGATACGCAGTATTTT
J: TRBJ1-1; size: NA; V: TRBV27; D: NA; CDR3: CASGSGLADTEAFF; DNA: TGTGCCAGCGGATCAGGGTTGGCCGACACTGAAGCTTTCTTT
J: TRBJ2-3; size: NA; V: TRBV5-1; D: NA; CDR3: CASRRRGVPTDTQYF; DNA: TGCGCCAGCAGGCGGAGGGGGGTCCCCACAGATACGCAGTATTTT
J: TRBJ2-5; size: NA; V: TRBV24-1; D: NA; CDR3: CATEGPGREETQYF; DNA: TGTGCCACCGAGGGGCCGGGCAGGGAAGAGACCCAGTACTTC
J: TRBJ1-2; size: NA; V: TRBV9; D: NA; CDR3: CASSARGGYTF; DNA: TGTGCCAGCAGCGCACGAGGGGGCTACACCTTC
J: TRBJ1-1; size: once; V: TRBV9; D: NA; CDR3: CASSPISGGTEAFF; DNA: TGTGCCAGCAGCCCGATCTCAGGAGGGACTGAAGCTTTCTTT
J: TRBJ2-1; size: NA; V: TRBV29-1; D: TRBD1; CDR3: CSVRTGEGNEQFF; DNA: TGCAGCGTTAGGACAGGGGAGGGCAATGAGCAGTTCTTC